Presented here are 24 T cell receptor beta chains from one specimen sequenced in a study of identical twins. From the 5' RACE reads, TCRdb called clonotypes with MiXCR, one entry per CDR3 protein. In the table there are 400,000 or so distinct CDR3 sequences, roughly 9% of which are singletons. Input material: naive T cells sorted from blood. These receptors all come from a woman aged 50 to 65 in good health.

This clonotype was observed a handful of times. The chain recombines TRBV9 with TRBJ2-5; D is possibly TRBD2 (6 bases). The CDR3 length is 15 residues. Germline CDR1 SGDLS, CDR2 YYNGEE. V lost 0 bases to trimming and J lost 5 bases, with 14 bases between them. CDR3 amino acids: CASSVAAGREETQYF. Written as DNA, the CDR3 is TGTGCCAGCAGCGTAGCGGCGGGTCGGGAGGAGACCCAGTACTTC.

This rearrangement joins TRBV7-8 to TRBJ2-1; 13 bases line up with TRBD2. Losses at the gene ends were 5 bases for V and 4 bases for J; bases not matched to a gene: 8. The CDR3 runs to 17 residues. CDR1 is SGHVS, CDR2 FQNEAQ, per germline. The chain's CDR3 is CASSLRTSGSPYNEQFF. DNA of the CDR3: TGTGCCAGCAGCCTCCGGACTAGCGGGAGTCCATACAATGAGCAGTTCTTC.

The V gene is TRBV27, the J gene TRBJ2-1; 8 bases fit TRBD1. J lost 0 bases, V lost 8 bases, and 3 bases had no gene match. The CDR3 runs 14 residues. Per germline, CDR1 MNHEY and CDR2 SMNVEV (reference sequence). The CDR3 region is CASGTGGSYNEQFF. Written as DNA, the CDR3 is TGTGCCAGCGGAACAGGGGGCTCCTACAATGAGCAGTTCTTC.

Only a few counts were recorded for this clonotype. This chain joins TRBV7-6 and TRBJ2-1; TRBD2 is a possible D gene (6 bases). V was shortened by 2 bases and J by 8 bases, with 7 bases between the two germline ends. CDR1 is SGHVS, CDR2 FNYEAQ, per germline. This CDR3 comprises 12 residues. The CDR3 here is CASSLWEDEQFF. DNA for the CDR3: TGTGCCAGCAGCTTATGGGAGGATGAGCAGTTCTTC.

The V gene is TRBV2, the J gene TRBJ1-1; D remains ambiguous. The CDR3 loop spans 12 amino acids. Looked up from germline, CDR1 is SNHLY and CDR2 is FYNNEI. In DNA form, the CDR3 reads TGTGTTGGGAGCAGGAGGAACACTGAAGCTTTCTTT. It yields the protein CVGSRRNTEAFF.

This clonotype has just a few counts. The genes are TRBV24-1 and TRBJ2-1; D is perhaps TRBD2 (6 bases). CDR3 length: 15 amino acids. The germline V gene encodes CDR1 KGHDR and CDR2 SFDVKD. Trimming stripped 3 bases from V and 3 bases from J, with 11 bases between. The CDR3 here is CATSDPRGGYNEQFF. DNA for the CDR3: TGTGCCACCAGTGATCCGCGGGGAGGCTACAATGAGCAGTTCTTC.

Comment on this clonotype: The CDR3 does not close with the conserved phenylalanine or tryptophan, likely indicating a read error. The chain uses TRBV7-8 and TRBJ2-3; D ambiguous. The CDR3 runs 12 residues. Deletions cut 5 bases from V and 3 bases from J, with 6 bases between. Germline CDR1 SGHVS, CDR2 FQNEAQ. CDR3: CASSVGTDTQYY. CDR3 coding DNA: TGTGCCAGCAGCGTGGGGACAGATACGCAGTATTAT.

This clonotype was counted between two and nine times. This rearrangement joins TRBV20-1 to TRBJ2-3; 13 bases fit TRBD2. Per germline, CDR1 DFQATT and CDR2 SNEGSKA (reference sequence). The CDR3 contains 16 residues. The trim removed 1 base at V and 5 bases at J, leaving 6 bases unmatched. The CDR3 loop reads CSARAPGLAGRDTQYF. The CDR3 DNA sequence: TGCAGTGCTAGAGCACCGGGACTAGCGGGAAGAGATACGCAGTATTTT.

This chain connects TRBV20-1 to TRBJ2-1; D might be TRBD2 (6 bases). The CDR3 extends over 13 amino acids. Per germline, CDR1 DFQATT and CDR2 SNEGSKA (reference sequence). The ends were cut back, 3 bases at V and 3 bases at J, with 9 bases in the middle. The CDR3 reads CSARWTNYNEQFF. CDR3 nucleotide sequence: TGCAGTGCTAGGTGGACTAACTACAATGAGCAGTTCTTC.

This clonotype was counted at least ten times. V usage is TRBV5-1 and J usage is TRBJ2-2; tentatively, D is TRBD1 (5 bases). The ends were cut back, 7 bases at V and 7 bases at J, with 8 bases in the middle. CDR1 and CDR2 from the germline V gene are SGHRS and YFSETQ. The CDR3 totals 11 residues. The CDR3: CASRQGGELFF. The CDR3 region has the DNA TGCGCCAGCCGCCAGGGCGGGGAGCTGTTTTTT. The variable domain in full, completed from reference TRBV5-1 and TRBJ2-2, reads KAGVTQTPRYLIKTRGQQVTLSCSPISGHRSVSWYQQTPGQGLQFLFEYFSETQRNKGNFPGRFSGRQFSNSRSEMNVSTLELGDSALYLCASRQGGELFFGEGSRLTVL.

The chain links TRBV11-2 to TRBJ2-3; 10 nucleotides line up with TRBD2. CDR3 size: 16 residues. J lost 6 bases, V lost 4 bases, and 10 bases had no gene match. The germline V gene has CDR1 SGHAT and CDR2 FQNNGV. The CDR3 DNA is TGTGCCAGCAGCTCGATACTAGCGGGGAGGAGGGATACGCAGTATTTT. It is translated as CASSSILAGRRDTQYF.

This clonotype was detected many times. This chain links TRBV7-9 with TRBJ2-5; D is unclear. V lost 1 base and J 3 bases, leaving 9 bases between the germline ends. CDR1 SEHNR and CDR2 FQNEAQ come from the germline V gene (reference sequence). This CDR3 has 14 amino acids. CDR3 in amino acids: CASSLGTMEETQYF. CDR3 bases: TGTGCCAGCAGCTTAGGGACCATGGAAGAGACCCAGTACTTC.

This clonotype was recorded many times. This rearrangement joins TRBV6-5 to TRBJ1-1, with D maybe TRBD1 (5 bases). Trimming removed 2 bases at V and 11 bases at J, with 18 bases between. The CDR3 has 14 residues. Per the germline V gene, CDR1 is MNHEY and CDR2 is SVGAGI. The CDR3, as DNA: TGTGCCAGCAGTTACCGGAAGGGACCTTCTATGGCTTTCTTT. It yields the protein CASSYRKGPSMAFF.

This clonotype appeared a few times. The chain couples TRBV28 to TRBJ2-2; the D gene could be TRBD1 or TRBD2 (5 bases each). The CDR3 is 14 amino acids. V was pared by 5 bases and J by 5 bases, with 12 bases between. CDR1 MDHEN and CDR2 SYDVKM come from the germline V gene. The DNA of the CDR3 is TGTGCCAGCAGTGGGGACGTGGGGACCGGGGAGCTGTTTTTT. It codes for CASSGDVGTGELFF.

This clonotype has a handful of counts. The genes are TRBV20-1 and TRBJ2-1, with 8 bases identical to TRBD2. CDR1 and CDR2 (germline): DFQATT, SNEGSKA (reference sequence). V shed 8 bases, J shed 4 bases, and the junction held 7 bases outside the gene matches. The CDR3 contains 13 residues. The CDR3 sequence: CSQAGDGYNEQFF. The CDR3 DNA sequence: TGCAGTCAAGCGGGAGATGGGTACAATGAGCAGTTCTTC.

This clonotype occurred a few times. The chain links TRBV5-5 to TRBJ2-3; TRBD2 matches at 10 bases. V was clipped by 0 bases and J by 0 bases; unmatched bases: 10. Looked up from germline, CDR1 is SGHKS and CDR2 is YYEKEE (reference sequence). The CDR3 consists of 19 residues. The CDR3 loop reads CASSLGISGRTISTDTQYF. Here the CDR3 DNA reads TGTGCCAGCAGCTTGGGGATTAGCGGGAGGACCATAAGCACAGATACGCAGTATTTT.

The genes are TRBV12-3 or TRBV12-4 and TRBJ2-2, with D tentatively TRBD1 or TRBD2 (5 bases each). Trimming pared 5 bases from V and 4 bases from J, leaving 20 bases between. CDR3 length: 17 residues. The CDR3: CASSPPRWGRGTGELFF. In DNA, the CDR3 is TGTGCCAGCAGTCCCCCCCGTTGGGGACGCGGCACCGGGGAGCTGTTTTTT.

This clonotype appeared many times. The V and J genes are TRBV7-9 and TRBJ2-6, with D hard to call. Germline assignment: CDR1 SEHNR and CDR2 FQNEAQ (reference sequence). The CDR3 is 14 amino acids. Trimming took off 8 bases at V and 0 bases at J, with 8 bases between the two ends. In DNA, the CDR3 is TGTGCCAGCCTAGTAGGCTCTGGGGCCAACGTCCTGACTTTC. It specifies CASLVGSGANVLTF.

The table lists this clonotype with a few counts. The chain combines TRBV12-3 or TRBV12-4 with TRBJ2-3; D tentatively reads TRBD1 or TRBD2 (5 bases each). With 8 bases removed from V and 1 base from J, the gap between germline ends came to 13 bases. This CDR3 comprises 14 residues. The CDR3 coding sequence is TGTGCCAGCCAGAGGGCAGGGCGCACAGATACGCAGTATTTT. Amino acids: CASQRAGRTDTQYF.

In this sample, this clonotype turned up a few times. The chain employs TRBV29-1 and TRBJ2-3; 12 bases map to TRBD2. Germline assignment: CDR1 SQVTM and CDR2 ANQGSEA. The CDR3 has 15 residues. V gave up 7 bases and J gave up 6 bases; unmatched junction bases: 11. In DNA, the CDR3 is TGCAGCGCCCGAGGGGCTAGCGGGAGGGGCGATACGCAGTATTTT. Encoded protein: CSARGASGRGDTQYF.

This clonotype showed up just a few times. The chain has TRBV5-1 and TRBJ1-5; D remains ambiguous. The germline V gene has CDR1 SGHRS and CDR2 YFSETQ. V shed 2 bases and J shed 3 bases, with 6 bases lying between them. The CDR3 covers 13 residues. DNA of the CDR3: TGCGCCAGCAGCTTTTATCCCAATCAGCCCCAGCATTTT. This translates into CASSFYPNQPQHF.

This clonotype turned up a few times. The V gene is TRBV7-8, the J gene TRBJ1-5; no clear D. CDR3 length equals 14 residues. Germline CDR1 is SGHVS and CDR2 is FQNEAQ. V was shortened by 5 bases and J by 4 bases, with 12 bases between the two germline ends. CDR3 in amino acids: CASSLGPLNQPQHF. The CDR3 nucleotides read TGTGCCAGCAGCCTCGGGCCCCTTAATCAGCCCCAGCATTTT.

This clonotype occurred a few times. This chain joins TRBV9 and TRBJ2-1, with a possible D match to TRBD1 (6 bases). V was trimmed by 0 bases and J by 5 bases, leaving 24 bases between them. This CDR3 is 19 amino acids long. CDR1 is SGDLS and CDR2 is YYNGEE in the germline V gene. This chain's CDR3 is CASSVVGWLRDNLDNEQFF. CDR3 DNA sequence: TGTGCCAGCAGCGTAGTGGGTTGGTTGAGGGACAACCTCGACAATGAGCAGTTCTTC.

The chain uses TRBV7-2 and TRBJ2-2; D not resolved. Trimming left V 3 bases short and J 6 bases short, with 8 bases between. This CDR3 region has 13 residues. CDR1 is SGHTA, CDR2 FQGNSA, per germline. The CDR3 reads CASSLRFSGELFF. The CDR3 DNA is TGTGCCAGCAGCTTGCGATTTTCCGGGGAGCTGTTTTTT.